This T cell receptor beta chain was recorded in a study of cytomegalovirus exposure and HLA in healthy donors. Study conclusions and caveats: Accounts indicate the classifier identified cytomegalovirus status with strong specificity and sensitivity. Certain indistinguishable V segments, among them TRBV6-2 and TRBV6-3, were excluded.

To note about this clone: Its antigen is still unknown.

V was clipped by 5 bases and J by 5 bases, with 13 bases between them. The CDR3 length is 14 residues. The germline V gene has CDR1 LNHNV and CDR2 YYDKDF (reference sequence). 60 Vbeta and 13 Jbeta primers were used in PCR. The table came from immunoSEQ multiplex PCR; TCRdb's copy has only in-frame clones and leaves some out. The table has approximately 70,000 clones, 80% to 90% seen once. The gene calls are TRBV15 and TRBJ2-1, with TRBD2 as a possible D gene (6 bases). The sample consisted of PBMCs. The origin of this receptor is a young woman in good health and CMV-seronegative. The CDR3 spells CATSLGVADNEQFF. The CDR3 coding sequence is TGTGCCACCAGCCTCGGGGTAGCGGACAATGAGCAGTTCTTC.